The T cell receptor (beta chain) described here comes from a study of Ad26.COV2.S vaccination and SARS-CoV-2 variants. Study summary: Donor got 5x10^10 or 1x10^11 viral particles of Ad26.COV2.S. Whole-study results and caveats: Considerable breadth of spike-specific CD8+ and CD4+ T cell responses has reportedly been documented following vaccination. Spike-specific TCR breadth was greater in vaccine than placebo recipients. Vaccine and placebo groups showed comparable non-spike TCR breadth.

Sequencing was performed with immunoSEQ multiplex PCR; in TCRdb, only in-frame clones are kept and a portion is missing. The data hold roughly 270,000 clones, with about 87% observed a single time. Germline V gives CDR1 MGHRA, CDR2 YSYEKL. This CDR3 comprises 14 residues. The V and J ends lost 0 bases and 2 bases, in that order; junction bases with no gene match: 1. Treatment denoted: approximately 18 received Ad26.COV2.S at low or high dose, single or two shots; about 5 received placebo; per-sample allocation not given. Specimen acquisition occurred on day 63 following the initial vaccine or placebo injection. Comment on this clone: Its antigen remains unknown.

The chain combines TRBV4-1 with TRBJ2-7; 7 positions match TRBD1. The source of this sequence is a person between 18 and 60 years old who received the Ad26.COV2.S COVID-19 vaccine or a placebo. The sequencing used peripheral blood, collected in a trial of Ad26.COV2.S vaccine versus placebo. In DNA form, the CDR3 reads TGCGCCAGCAGCCAAGAGCAGGGGGCCTACGAGCAGTACTTC. Translating gives CASSQEQGAYEQYF.